This T cell receptor beta chain was sequenced during a study of shared clonotypes between healthy human individuals. Study details: The study drew on two women and three men aged 18 to 49 as donors. Regarding the study as a whole: Investigators collected only blood, and repertoires in tissues likely differ.

In regard to this clone: As yet, its antigen is unknown.

The split of CD4+ cells yielded CD45RA+ naive and CD45RA-negative memory subsets. From germline, CDR1 is SQVTM and CDR2 ANQGSEA. The CDR3 totals 15 residues. V shed 1 base and J shed 2 bases, with 15 bases lying between them. Original methodology: Quality scores were absent from the junction-only immunoSEQ sequences, so filtering differed. Clones were sequenced by immunoSEQ multiplex PCR, and TCRdb holds only the in-frame ones, with some missing. The V and J calls and clone size come from that table; D and trimming were worked out from the DNA. Among roughly 2.2 million clones, about 90% were seen once, and the ten largest hold about 0.36%.

The receptor's source is a man younger than 35 in good health. Some clones in this sample may be carry-over from other donors' samples. The sample was naive CD4+ T cells from PBMCs. Subset described: CD45RA+ positively selected. The chain employs TRBV29-1 and TRBJ2-7; D ambiguous. The CDR3 region is CSVEGGKAPAYEQYF. CDR3 in DNA: TGCAGCGTTGAAGGGGGAAAGGCTCCAGCCTACGAGCAGTACTTC.